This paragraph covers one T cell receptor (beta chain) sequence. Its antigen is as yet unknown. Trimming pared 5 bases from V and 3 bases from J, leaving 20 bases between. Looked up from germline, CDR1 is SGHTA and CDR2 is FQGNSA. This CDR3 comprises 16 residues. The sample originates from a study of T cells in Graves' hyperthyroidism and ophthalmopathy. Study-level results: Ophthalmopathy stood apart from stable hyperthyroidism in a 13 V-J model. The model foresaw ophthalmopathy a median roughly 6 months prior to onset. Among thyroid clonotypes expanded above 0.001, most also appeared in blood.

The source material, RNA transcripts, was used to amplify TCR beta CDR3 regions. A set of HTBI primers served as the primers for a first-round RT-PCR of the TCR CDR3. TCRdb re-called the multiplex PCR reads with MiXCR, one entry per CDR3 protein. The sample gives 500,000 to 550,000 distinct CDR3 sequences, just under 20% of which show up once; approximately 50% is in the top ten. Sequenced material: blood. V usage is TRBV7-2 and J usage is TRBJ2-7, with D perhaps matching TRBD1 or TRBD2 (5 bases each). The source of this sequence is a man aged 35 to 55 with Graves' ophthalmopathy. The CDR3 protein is CASSVGPGTHYYEQYF. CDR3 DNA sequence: TGTGCCAGCAGCGTTGGACCCGGGACCCACTACTACGAGCAGTACTTC.